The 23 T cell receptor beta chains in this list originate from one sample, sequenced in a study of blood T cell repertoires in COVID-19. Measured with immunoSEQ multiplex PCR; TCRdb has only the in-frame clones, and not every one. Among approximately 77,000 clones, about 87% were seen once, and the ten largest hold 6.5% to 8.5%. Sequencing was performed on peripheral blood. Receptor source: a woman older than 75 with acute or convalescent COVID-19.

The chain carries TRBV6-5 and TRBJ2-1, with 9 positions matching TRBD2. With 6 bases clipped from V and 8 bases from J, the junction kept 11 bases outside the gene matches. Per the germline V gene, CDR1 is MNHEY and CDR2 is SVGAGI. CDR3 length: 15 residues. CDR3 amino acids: CASSLLAGSLDEQFF. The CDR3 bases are TGTGCCAGCAGCCTCCTAGCGGGGAGCTTGGATGAGCAGTTCTTC.

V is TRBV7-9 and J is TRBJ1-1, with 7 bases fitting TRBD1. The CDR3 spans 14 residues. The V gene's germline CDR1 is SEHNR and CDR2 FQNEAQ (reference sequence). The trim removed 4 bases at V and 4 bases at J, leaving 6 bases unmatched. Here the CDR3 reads CASSYGRGVTEAFF. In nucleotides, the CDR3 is TGTGCCAGCAGCTACGGCAGGGGGGTCACTGAAGCTTTCTTT.

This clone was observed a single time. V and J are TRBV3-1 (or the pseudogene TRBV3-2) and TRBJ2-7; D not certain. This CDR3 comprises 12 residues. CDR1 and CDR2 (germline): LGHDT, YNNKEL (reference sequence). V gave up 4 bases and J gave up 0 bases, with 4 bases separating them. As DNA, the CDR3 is TGTGCCAGCAGCCCCGGCTCCTACGAGCAGTACTTC. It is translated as CASSPGSYEQYF.

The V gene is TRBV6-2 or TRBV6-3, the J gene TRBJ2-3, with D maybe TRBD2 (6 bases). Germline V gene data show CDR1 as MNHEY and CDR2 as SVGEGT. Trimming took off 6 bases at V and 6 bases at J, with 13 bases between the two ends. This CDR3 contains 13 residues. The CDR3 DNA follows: TGTGCCAGCAGCTCCTCGGGACTTGATACGCAGTATTTT. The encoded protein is CASSSSGLDTQYF.

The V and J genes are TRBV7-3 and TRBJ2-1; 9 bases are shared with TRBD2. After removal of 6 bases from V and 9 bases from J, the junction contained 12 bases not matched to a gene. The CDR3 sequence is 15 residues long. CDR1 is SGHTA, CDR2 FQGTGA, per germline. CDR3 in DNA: TGTGCCAGCAGTTCCAAGCCGGGACTAGCTAGTGAGCAGTTCTTC. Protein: CASSSKPGLASEQFF.

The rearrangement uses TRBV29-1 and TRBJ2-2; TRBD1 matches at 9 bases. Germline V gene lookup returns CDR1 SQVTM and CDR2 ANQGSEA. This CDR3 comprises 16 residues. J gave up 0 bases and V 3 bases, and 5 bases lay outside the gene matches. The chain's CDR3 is CSVEDTGGANTGELFF. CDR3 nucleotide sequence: TGCAGCGTTGAGGATACAGGGGGCGCGAACACCGGGGAGCTGTTTTTT.

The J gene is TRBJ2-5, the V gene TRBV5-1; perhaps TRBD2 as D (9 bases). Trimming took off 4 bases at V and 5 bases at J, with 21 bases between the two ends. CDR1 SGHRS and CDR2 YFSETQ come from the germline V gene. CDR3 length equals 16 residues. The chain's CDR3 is CASSHGTGGTSETQYF. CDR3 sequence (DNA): TGCGCCAGCAGCCACGGGACAGGCGGGACTAGCGAGACCCAGTACTTC. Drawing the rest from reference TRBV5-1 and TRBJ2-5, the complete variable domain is KAGVTQTPRYLIKTRGQQVTLSCSPISGHRSVSWYQQTPGQGLQFLFEYFSETQRNKGNFPGRFSGRQFSNSRSEMNVSTLELGDSALYLCASSHGTGGTSETQYFGPGTRLLVL.

The CDR3 region is CASSQGLGYGYTF. In nucleotides, the CDR3 is TGTGCCAGCAGCCAGGGATTGGGCTATGGCTACACCTTC. The chain couples TRBV6-5 to TRBJ1-2; tentatively, D is TRBD1 (5 bases). The CDR3 totals 13 residues. Trimming removed 6 bases at V and 4 bases at J, with 12 bases between. Germline V gives CDR1 MNHEY, CDR2 SVGAGI.

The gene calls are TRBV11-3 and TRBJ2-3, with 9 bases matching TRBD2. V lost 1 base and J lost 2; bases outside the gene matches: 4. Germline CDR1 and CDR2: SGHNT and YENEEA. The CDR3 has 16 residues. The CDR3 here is CASSLGVAGATDTQYF. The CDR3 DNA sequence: TGTGCCAGCAGCTTAGGGGTAGCGGGAGCCACAGATACGCAGTATTTT.

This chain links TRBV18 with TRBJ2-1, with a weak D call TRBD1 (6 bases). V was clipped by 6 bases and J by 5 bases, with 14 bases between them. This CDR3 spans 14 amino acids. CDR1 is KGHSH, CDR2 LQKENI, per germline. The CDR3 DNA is TGTGCCAGCTCCGTCCAAGGACAGAACAATGAGCAGTTCTTC. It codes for CASSVQGQNNEQFF.

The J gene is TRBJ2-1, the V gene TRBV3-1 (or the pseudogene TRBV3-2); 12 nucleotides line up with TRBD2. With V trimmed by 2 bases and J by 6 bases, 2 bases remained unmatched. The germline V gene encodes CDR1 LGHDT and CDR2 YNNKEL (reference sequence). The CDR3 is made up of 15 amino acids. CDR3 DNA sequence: TGTGCCAGCAGCCAACCTAGCGGGAGGGGCAATGAGCAGTTCTTC. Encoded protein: CASSQPSGRGNEQFF.

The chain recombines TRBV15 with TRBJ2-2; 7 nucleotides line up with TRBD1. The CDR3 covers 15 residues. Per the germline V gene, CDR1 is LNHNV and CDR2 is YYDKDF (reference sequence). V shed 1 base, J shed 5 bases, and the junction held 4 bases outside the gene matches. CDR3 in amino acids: CATSRGDRATGELFF. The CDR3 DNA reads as TGTGCCACCAGCAGAGGAGACAGGGCAACCGGGGAGCTGTTTTTT.

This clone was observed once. CDR3 nucleotide sequence: TGTGCCAGCAGCTCCAGCGGGGACAGGGACTACGAGCAGTACTTC. Translating gives CASSSSGDRDYEQYF. J is TRBJ2-7 and V is TRBV5-4, with 9 bases that match TRBD1. From germline, CDR1 is SGHNT and CDR2 YYREEE (reference sequence). Unmatched junction bases numbered 7, after V lost 3 bases and J lost 3 bases. This CDR3 spans 15 amino acids.

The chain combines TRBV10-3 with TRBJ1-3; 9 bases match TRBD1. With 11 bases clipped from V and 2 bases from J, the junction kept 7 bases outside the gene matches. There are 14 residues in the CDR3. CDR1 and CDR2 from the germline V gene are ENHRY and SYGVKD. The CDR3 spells CASMRDRAGNTIYF. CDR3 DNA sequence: TGTGCCTCCATGAGGGACAGGGCTGGAAACACCATATATTTT.

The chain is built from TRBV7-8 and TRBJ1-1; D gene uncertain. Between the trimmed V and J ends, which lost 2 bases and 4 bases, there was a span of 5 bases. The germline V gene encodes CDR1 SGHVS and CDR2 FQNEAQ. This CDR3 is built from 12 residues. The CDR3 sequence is CASSLSFTEAFF. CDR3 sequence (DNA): TGTGCCAGCAGCTTATCCTTCACTGAAGCTTTCTTT.

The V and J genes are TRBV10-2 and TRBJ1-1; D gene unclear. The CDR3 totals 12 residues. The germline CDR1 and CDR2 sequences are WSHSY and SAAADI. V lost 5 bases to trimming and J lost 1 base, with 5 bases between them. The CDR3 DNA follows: TGCGCCAGCAGTCCTACGAACACTGAAGCTTTCTTT. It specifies CASSPTNTEAFF.

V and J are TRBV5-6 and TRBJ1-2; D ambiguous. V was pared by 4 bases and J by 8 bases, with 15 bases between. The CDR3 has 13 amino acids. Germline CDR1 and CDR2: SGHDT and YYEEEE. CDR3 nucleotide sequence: TGTGCCAGCAGCCTCCCGGGTTGGATCGGCTACACCTTC. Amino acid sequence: CASSLPGWIGYTF.

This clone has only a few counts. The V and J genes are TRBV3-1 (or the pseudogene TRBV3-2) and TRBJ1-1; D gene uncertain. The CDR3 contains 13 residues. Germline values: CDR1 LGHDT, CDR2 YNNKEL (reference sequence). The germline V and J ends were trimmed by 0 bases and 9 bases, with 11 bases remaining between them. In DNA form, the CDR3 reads TGTGCCAGCAGCCAAGATCGGACTACACAAGCTTTCTTT. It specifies CASSQDRTTQAFF.

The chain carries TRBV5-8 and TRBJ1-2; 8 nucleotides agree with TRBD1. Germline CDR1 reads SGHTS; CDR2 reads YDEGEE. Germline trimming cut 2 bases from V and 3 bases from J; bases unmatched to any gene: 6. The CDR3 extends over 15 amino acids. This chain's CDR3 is CASSLGQGWYYGYTF. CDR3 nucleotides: TGTGCCAGCAGCTTAGGACAGGGCTGGTACTATGGCTACACCTTC.

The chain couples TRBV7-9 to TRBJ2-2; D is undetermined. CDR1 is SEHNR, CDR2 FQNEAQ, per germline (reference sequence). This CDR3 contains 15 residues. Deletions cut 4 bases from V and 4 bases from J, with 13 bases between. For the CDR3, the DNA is TGTGCCAGCAGCTCTCCGGGTTTTGGCACCGGGGAGCTGTTTTTT. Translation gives CASSSPGFGTGELFF.

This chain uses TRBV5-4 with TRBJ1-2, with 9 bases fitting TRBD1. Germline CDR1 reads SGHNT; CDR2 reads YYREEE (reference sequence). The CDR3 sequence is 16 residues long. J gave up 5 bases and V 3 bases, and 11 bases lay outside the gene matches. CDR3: CASSSGQGSSSYGYTF. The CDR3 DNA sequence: TGTGCCAGCAGCTCGGGACAGGGCAGTTCATCTTATGGCTACACCTTC. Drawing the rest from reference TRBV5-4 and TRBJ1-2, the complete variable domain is ETGVTQSPTHLIKTRGQQVTLRCSSQSGHNTVSWYQQALGQGPQFIFQYYREEENGRGNFPPRFSGLQFPNYSSELNVNALELDDSALYLCASSSGQGSSSYGYTFGSGTRLTVV.

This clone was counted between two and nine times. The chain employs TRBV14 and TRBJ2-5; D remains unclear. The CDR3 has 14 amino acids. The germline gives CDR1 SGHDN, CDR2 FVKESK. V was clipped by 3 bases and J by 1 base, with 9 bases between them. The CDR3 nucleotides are TGTGCCAGCAGCCACCTCTCCCCCCAAGAGACCCAGTACTTC. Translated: CASSHLSPQETQYF.

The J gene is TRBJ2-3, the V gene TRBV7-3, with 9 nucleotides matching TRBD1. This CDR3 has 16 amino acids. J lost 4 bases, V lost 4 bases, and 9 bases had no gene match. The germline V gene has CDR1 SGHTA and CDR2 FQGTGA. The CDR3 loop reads CASSSGTGIGADTQYF. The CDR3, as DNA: TGTGCCAGCAGCTCCGGGACAGGGATTGGGGCAGATACGCAGTATTTT. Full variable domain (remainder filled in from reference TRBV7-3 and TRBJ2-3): GAGVSQTPSNKVTEKGKYVELRCDPISGHTALYWYRQSLGQGPEFLIYFQGTGAADDSGLPNDRFFAVRPEGSVSTLKIQRTERGDSAVYLCASSSGTGIGADTQYFGPGTRLTVL.